Reported below is one TCR beta chain. This entry comes from a study of cytomegalovirus exposure and HLA in healthy donors. Sequencing used immunoSEQ multiplex PCR; TCRdb keeps in-frame clones, though not all of them. The sample records a few hundred thousand clones, 86% being singletons. CDR3 length: 15 residues. V lost 4 bases, J lost 5 bases, and 18 bases lay in between. CDR1 is MNHEY and CDR2 is SVGAGI in the germline V gene. The clonotype originates from a woman aged 18-29 years in good health and CMV-seronegative. Sequenced input: PBMCs. The V call is TRBV6-5, the J call TRBJ2-7, with D possibly being TRBD1 (5 bases). The CDR3 loop is CASSSHQDSHHEQYF. In DNA form, the CDR3 reads TGTGCCAGCAGTTCCCACCAAGACAGCCACCACGAGCAGTACTTC.